This TCR beta chain is from a study of blood T cell repertoires in COVID-19. Germline loops: CDR1 KGHDR, CDR2 SFDVKD. J gave up 2 bases and V 12 bases, and 10 bases lay outside the gene matches. The CDR3 is made up of 14 amino acids. The protocol was immunoSEQ multiplex PCR, while the TCRdb copy is restricted to in-frame clones and leaves out a portion. The sample yields more than 250,000 clones, more than 75% seen once. The TCR sequence derives from a woman aged 45-65 years with acute or convalescent COVID-19. The chain carries TRBV24-1 and TRBJ2-3; TRBD1 matches at 7 bases. The sequencing sample was made of peripheral blood. The CDR3 protein is CASHPGTATDTQYF. DNA for the CDR3: TGTGCCTCACACCCCGGGACAGCCACAGATACGCAGTATTTT.